The present T cell receptor beta chain was sequenced within a study of shared clonotypes between healthy human individuals. V was clipped by 2 bases and J by 5 bases, with 6 bases between them. The CDR3 length is 13 residues. The V gene's germline CDR1 is KGHSH and CDR2 LQKENI. Each PCR replicate from the sorted subsets contained about 200 ng DNA, which is 30,000 or so T cell genomes. Sequencing used immunoSEQ multiplex PCR; TCRdb keeps in-frame clones, though not all of them. The sample lists more than 2,000,000 clones; approximately 95% were seen once. Whole-study results and caveats: Enrolling few donors narrowed the genetic and exposure-history diversity that was represented. Approximately 4.5% was the fraction of naive CD4 clonotypes found shared across a handful of donors. What naive subsets generally showed was a larger estimated richness than memory subsets showed.

About this clone: Its target is unknown. The sample holds other DNA sequences that translate to the same CDR3.

The rearrangement links TRBV18 to TRBJ1-4; unclear D gene. This TCR derives from a man younger than 35 in good health. Some clones in this sample may be carry-over from other donors' samples. Sequencing was performed on naive CD4+ T cells from PBMCs. The subset was: CD45RA+ positively selected. The DNA of the CDR3 is TGTGCCAGCTCACCAGGTCTAAATGAAAAACTGTTTTTT. It is translated as CASSPGLNEKLFF. Together with reference TRBV18 and TRBJ1-4, the CDR3 gives the full variable domain: NAGVMQNPRHLVRRRGQEARLRCSPMKGHSHVYWYRQLPEEGLKFMVYLQKENIIDESGMPKERFSAEFPKEGPSILRIQQVVRGDSAAYFCASSPGLNEKLFFGSGTQLSVL.